This T cell receptor (beta chain) is drawn from a study of cytotoxic CD8 clonotypes in ibrutinib-treated CLL. Some clones are missing from TCRdb's copy, which holds only in-frame ones; the method was immunoSEQ multiplex PCR. The data show 200,000 to 250,000 clones, about four fifths seen once. CDR3 length: 15 amino acids. Per the germline V gene, CDR1 is SQVTM and CDR2 is ANQGSEA. Trimming took 4 bases from V and 3 from J; bases not matched to a gene: 7. The sample was PBMCs, taken after 12 months of ibrutinib treatment. This clonotype was sampled from a human donor with chronic lymphocytic leukemia. The chain recombines TRBV29-1 with TRBJ2-3, with 10 bases identical to TRBD2. As DNA, the CDR3 is TGCAGCGTTGTTACTAGCGGGGTTTCTACAGATACGCAGTATTTT. This gives the protein CSVVTSGVSTDTQYF.